Following are 14 T cell receptor beta chains from one sample sequenced in a study of T cell responses to AZD1222 COVID-19 vaccine. The protocol was immunoSEQ multiplex PCR, while the TCRdb copy is restricted to in-frame clones and leaves out a portion. This table has about 93,000 clones, more than 80% appearing once. Sequenced material: peripheral blood, taken 28 days after the second AZD1222 dose. These TCRs come from an adult who received the AZD1222 COVID-19 vaccine.

This chain joins TRBV4-1 and TRBJ2-6, with TRBD1 matching over 8 bases. V was pared by 0 bases and J by 2 bases, with 15 bases of the junction left unmatched. The CDR3 length is 21 residues. Germline CDR1 reads MGHRA; CDR2 reads YSYEKL. CDR3 loop: CASSQEVVGRGLLAGANVLTF. The CDR3 nucleotides read TGCGCCAGCAGCCAAGAGGTGGTCGGCAGGGGGCTTTTGGCTGGGGCCAACGTCCTGACTTTC.

The rearrangement links TRBV11-2 to TRBJ1-1; D uncertain. V lost 0 bases, J lost 5 bases, and 13 bases lay in between. In germline, CDR1 is SGHAT, CDR2 FQNNGV. The CDR3 has 15 residues. The CDR3 reads CASSLDKKQRTEAFF. CDR3 nucleotide sequence: TGTGCCAGCAGCTTAGATAAGAAGCAGCGAACTGAAGCTTTCTTT.

The rearrangement uses TRBV3-1 (or the pseudogene TRBV3-2) and TRBJ1-2; D is undetermined. Per the germline V gene, CDR1 is LGHDT and CDR2 is YNNKEL (reference sequence). The CDR3 is made up of 17 amino acids. Trimming removed 1 base at V and 4 bases at J, with 19 bases between. The CDR3 DNA reads as TGTGCCAGCAGCCAAGGGGCTCTGGTGGGAGGTATCTATGGCTACACCTTC. This translates into CASSQGALVGGIYGYTF.

This chain links TRBV7-9 with TRBJ1-1; 12 bases agree with TRBD1. From germline, CDR1 is SEHNR and CDR2 FQNEAQ (reference sequence). The CDR3 runs 16 residues. With 4 bases clipped from V and 5 bases from J, the junction kept 8 bases outside the gene matches. The CDR3, as DNA: TGTGCCAGCAGCTCTAGGGACAGGGGGCTAGGGACTGAAGCTTTCTTT. It specifies CASSSRDRGLGTEAFF.

This clone was found a few times. The CDR3 DNA reads TGTGCCAGCAGCTCCCGGACAGGGGAGGTAGAGACCCAGTACTTC. Encoded protein: CASSSRTGEVETQYF. This chain connects TRBV9 to TRBJ2-5; TRBD1 aligns across 9 bases. Germline-derived CDR1 and CDR2 are SGDLS and YYNGEE. This CDR3 has 15 residues. V dropped 4 bases and J dropped 4; count of bases not matched to a gene: 8.

The rearrangement uses TRBV7-8 and TRBJ2-7, with TRBD1 matching 8 bases. This CDR3 contains 16 residues. The V and J ends lost 5 bases and 2 bases, in that order; junction bases with no gene match: 11. Looked up from germline, CDR1 is SGHVS and CDR2 is FQNEAQ. CDR3 sequence (DNA): TGTGCCAGCAGCAAAGACTCCGGGACAGGCACCTACGAGCAGTACTTC. This encodes CASSKDSGTGTYEQYF.

The gene calls are TRBV6-2 or TRBV6-3 and TRBJ2-6; 8 bases align to TRBD1. Trimming at V came to 6 bases and at J to 2 bases, leaving 12 bases not matched to a gene. Germline values: CDR1 MNHEY, CDR2 SVGEGT. The CDR3 totals 18 residues. The CDR3 region is CASSGRGTGLTGANVLTF. CDR3 DNA: TGTGCCAGCAGCGGCAGGGGGACAGGCTTGACTGGGGCCAACGTCCTGACTTTC.

The rearrangement joins TRBV6-1 to TRBJ2-7, with D tentatively TRBD1 or TRBD2 (6 bases each). This CDR3 has 15 amino acids. With 3 bases removed from V and 3 bases from J, the gap between germline ends came to 15 bases. Germline V gene lookup returns CDR1 MNHNS and CDR2 SASEGT. The CDR3 nucleotides read TGTGCCAGCAGTGATCTGCTCGAGGGGGGCTACGAGCAGTACTTC. Its protein product is CASSDLLEGGYEQYF.

The table lists this clone with a few counts. The V call is TRBV6-1, the J call TRBJ1-1; 7 bases align to TRBD1. The CDR3 spans 19 residues. J gave up 6 bases and V 2 bases, and 21 bases lay outside the gene matches. The V gene's germline CDR1 is MNHNS and CDR2 SASEGT. The CDR3 loop is CASSEFGFAPGRGYAEAFF. For the CDR3, the DNA is TGTGCCAGCAGTGAATTCGGTTTCGCACCGGGCAGGGGGTACGCTGAAGCTTTCTTT.

V usage is TRBV12-3 or TRBV12-4 and J usage is TRBJ2-4, with D perhaps matching TRBD2 (5 bases). The CDR3 length is 13 residues. Trimming pared 5 bases from V and 8 bases from J, leaving 13 bases between. CDR3 nucleotide sequence: TGTGCCAGCAGTCCACTCGGGCGGGACATTCAGTACTTC. Translated, it gives CASSPLGRDIQYF.

This clone was counted between two and nine times. The chain recombines TRBV5-4 with TRBJ1-2, with TRBD1 matching 11 bases. V shed 4 bases and J 7 bases; nucleotides not matched to a gene: 6. The CDR3 consists of 14 residues. Germline lookup yields CDR1 SGHNT and CDR2 YYREEE (reference sequence). The CDR3 protein is CASSLRTGGFGYTF. CDR3 DNA sequence: TGTGCCAGCAGCCTACGGACAGGGGGCTTTGGCTACACCTTC.

This clone has a single count. J is TRBJ1-2 and V is TRBV6-1; D gene unclear. The CDR3 is 15 amino acids. Germline loops: CDR1 MNHNS, CDR2 SASEGT. V was trimmed by 3 bases and J by 0 bases, leaving 11 bases between them. CDR3 DNA: TGTGCCAGCAGTGAGGACTGGGAAGCTAACTATGGCTACACCTTC. This gives the protein CASSEDWEANYGYTF.

In its sample, this clone was seen once. The rearrangement uses TRBV29-1 and TRBJ2-7; no reliable D call. This CDR3 is built from 15 residues. CDR1 is SQVTM, CDR2 ANQGSEA, per germline. V was shortened by 0 bases and J by 3 bases, with 15 bases between the two germline ends. Here the CDR3 DNA reads TGCAGCGTTGAAGAGGTCTGGAATCGGCACTACGAGCAGTACTTC. Its protein is CSVEEVWNRHYEQYF.

This chain connects TRBV11-2 to TRBJ1-5, with D unclear. With 5 bases removed from V and 3 bases from J, the gap between germline ends came to 11 bases. Germline V gene lookup returns CDR1 SGHAT and CDR2 FQNNGV. This CDR3 has 14 amino acids. Here the CDR3 DNA reads TGTGCCAGCAGCGCGGACTTTGACAATCAGCCCCAGCATTTT. This codes for CASSADFDNQPQHF.